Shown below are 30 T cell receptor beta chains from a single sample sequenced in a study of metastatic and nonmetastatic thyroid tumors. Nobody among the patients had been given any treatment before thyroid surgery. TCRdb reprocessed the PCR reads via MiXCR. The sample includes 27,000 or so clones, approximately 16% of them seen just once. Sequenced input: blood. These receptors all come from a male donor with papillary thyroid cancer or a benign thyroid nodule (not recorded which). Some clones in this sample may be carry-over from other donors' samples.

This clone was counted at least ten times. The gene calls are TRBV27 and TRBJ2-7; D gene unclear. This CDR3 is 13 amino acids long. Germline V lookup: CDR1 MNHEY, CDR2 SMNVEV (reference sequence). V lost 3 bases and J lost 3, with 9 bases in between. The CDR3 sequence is CASSFGSDYEQYF. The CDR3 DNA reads TGTGCCAGCAGTTTTGGGTCAGACTACGAGCAGTACTTC.

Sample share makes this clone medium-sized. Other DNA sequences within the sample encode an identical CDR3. CDR3 amino acids: CAWSVQGGYTF. CDR3 nucleotide sequence: TGTGCCTGGAGTGTACAGGGCGGCTACACCTTC. The J gene is TRBJ1-2, the V gene TRBV30; D is possibly TRBD1 (6 bases). From germline, CDR1 is GTSNPN and CDR2 SVGIG (reference sequence). The CDR3 is 11 amino acids. V was clipped by 0 bases and J by 8 bases, with 7 bases between them.

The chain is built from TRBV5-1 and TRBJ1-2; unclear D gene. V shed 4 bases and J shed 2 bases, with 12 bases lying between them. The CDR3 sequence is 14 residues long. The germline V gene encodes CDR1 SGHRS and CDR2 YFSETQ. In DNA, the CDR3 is TGCGCCAGCAGCAGGGTCGGAGAAAACTATGGCTACACCTTC. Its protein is CASSRVGENYGYTF.

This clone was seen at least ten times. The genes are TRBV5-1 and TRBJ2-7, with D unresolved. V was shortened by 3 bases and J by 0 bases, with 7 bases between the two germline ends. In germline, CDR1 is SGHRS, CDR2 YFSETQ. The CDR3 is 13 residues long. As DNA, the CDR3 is TGCGCCAGCAGCTACGGAAGCTCCTACGAGCAGTACTTC. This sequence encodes CASSYGSSYEQYF.

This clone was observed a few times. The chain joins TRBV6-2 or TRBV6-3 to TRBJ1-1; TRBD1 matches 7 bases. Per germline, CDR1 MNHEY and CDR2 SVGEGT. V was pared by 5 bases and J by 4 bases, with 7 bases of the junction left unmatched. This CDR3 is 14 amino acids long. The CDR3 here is CASSTRTGSTEAFF. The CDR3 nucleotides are TGTGCCAGCAGTACCCGGACAGGTAGCACTGAAGCTTTCTTT.

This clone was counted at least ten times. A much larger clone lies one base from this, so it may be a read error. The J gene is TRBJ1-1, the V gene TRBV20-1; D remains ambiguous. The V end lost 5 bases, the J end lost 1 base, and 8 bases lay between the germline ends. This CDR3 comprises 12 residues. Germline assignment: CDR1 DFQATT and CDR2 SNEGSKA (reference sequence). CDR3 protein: CSARYWNTEAFF. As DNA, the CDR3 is TGCAGTGCTCGTTACTGGAACACTGAAGCTTTCTTT.

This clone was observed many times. The CDR3: CSASPQQETQYF. Written as DNA, the CDR3 is TGCAGTGCTAGCCCCCAACAAGAGACCCAGTACTTC. The chain carries TRBV20-1 and TRBJ2-5, with no clear D. CDR3 length: 12 amino acids. V was shortened by 3 bases and J by 2 bases, with 7 bases between the two germline ends. From germline, CDR1 is DFQATT and CDR2 SNEGSKA (reference sequence).

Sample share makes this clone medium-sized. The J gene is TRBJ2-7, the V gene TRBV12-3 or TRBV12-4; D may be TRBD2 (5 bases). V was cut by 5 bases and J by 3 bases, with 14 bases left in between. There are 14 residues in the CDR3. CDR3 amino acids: CASSIDYLGYEQYF. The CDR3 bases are TGTGCCAGCAGTATAGACTACCTCGGCTACGAGCAGTACTTC.

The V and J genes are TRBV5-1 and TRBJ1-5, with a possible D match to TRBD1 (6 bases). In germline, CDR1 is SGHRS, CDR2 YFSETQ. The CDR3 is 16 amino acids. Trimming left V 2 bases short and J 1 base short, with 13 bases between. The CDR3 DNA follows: TGCGCCAGCAGCTTATGGGGGCTAGGGAGCAATCAGCCCCAGCATTTT. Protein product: CASSLWGLGSNQPQHF.

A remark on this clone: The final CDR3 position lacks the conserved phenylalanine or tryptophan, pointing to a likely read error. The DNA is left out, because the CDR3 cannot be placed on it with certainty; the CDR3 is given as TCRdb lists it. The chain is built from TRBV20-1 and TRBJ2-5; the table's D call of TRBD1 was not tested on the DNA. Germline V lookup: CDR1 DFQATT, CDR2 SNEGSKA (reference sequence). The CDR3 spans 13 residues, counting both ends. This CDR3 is CSARDPGPGDQYL.

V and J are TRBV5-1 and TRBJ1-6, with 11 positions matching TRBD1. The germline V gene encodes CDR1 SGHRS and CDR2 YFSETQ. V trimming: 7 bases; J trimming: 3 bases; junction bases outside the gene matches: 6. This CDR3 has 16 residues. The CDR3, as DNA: TGCGCCAGCTTACCGGGACAGGGGGACTATAATTCACCCCTCCACTTT. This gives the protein CASLPGQGDYNSPLHF.

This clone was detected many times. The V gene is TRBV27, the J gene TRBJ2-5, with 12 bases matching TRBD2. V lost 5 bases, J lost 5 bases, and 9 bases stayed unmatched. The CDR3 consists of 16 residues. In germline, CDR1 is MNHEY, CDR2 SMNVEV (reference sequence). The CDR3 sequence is CASSPTTSGSSETQYF. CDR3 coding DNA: TGTGCCAGCAGTCCGACGACTAGCGGGAGCTCGGAGACCCAGTACTTC.

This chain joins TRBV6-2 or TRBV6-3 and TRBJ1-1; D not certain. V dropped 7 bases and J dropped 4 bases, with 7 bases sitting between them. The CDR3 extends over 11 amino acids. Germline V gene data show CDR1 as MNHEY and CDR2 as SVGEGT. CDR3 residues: CASISATEAFF. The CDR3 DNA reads TGTGCCAGCATCTCAGCCACTGAAGCTTTCTTT.

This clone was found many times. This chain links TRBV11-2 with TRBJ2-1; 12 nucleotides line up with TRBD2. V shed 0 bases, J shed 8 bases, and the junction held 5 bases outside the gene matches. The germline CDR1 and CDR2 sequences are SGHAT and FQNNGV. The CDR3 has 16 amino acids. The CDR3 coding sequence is TGTGCCAGCAGCTTAGACCGACTAGCGGGAGCACATGAGCAGTTCTTC. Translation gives CASSLDRLAGAHEQFF.

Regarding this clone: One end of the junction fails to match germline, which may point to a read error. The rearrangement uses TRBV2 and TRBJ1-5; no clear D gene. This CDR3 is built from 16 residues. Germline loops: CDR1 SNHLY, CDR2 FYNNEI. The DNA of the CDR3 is TGTGCCAGCACCCCCGGCGGGATCGAGATCAATCAGCCCCAGCACTTT. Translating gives CASTPGGIEINQPQHF.

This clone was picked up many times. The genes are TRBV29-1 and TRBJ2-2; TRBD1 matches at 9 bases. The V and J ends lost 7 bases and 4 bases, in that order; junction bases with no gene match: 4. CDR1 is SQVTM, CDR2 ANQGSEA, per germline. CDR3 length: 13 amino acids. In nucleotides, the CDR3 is TGCAGCGCACAGGGGGCGCCCACCGGGGAGCTGTTTTTT. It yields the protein CSAQGAPTGELFF.

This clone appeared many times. The CDR3 DNA sequence: TGCGCCAGCAGTTTGGACGGGCGAGATACGCAGTATTTT. Amino acid sequence: CASSLDGRDTQYF. This chain links TRBV10-1 with TRBJ2-3; D ambiguous. Germline V gene sequence: CDR1 WNHNN, CDR2 SYGVQD (reference sequence). The V end lost 5 bases, the J end lost 5 bases, and 11 bases lay between the germline ends. This CDR3 is 13 amino acids long.

CDR3 sequence (DNA): TGCGCCAGCAGCCAAGGGGAGATCGGGGCCTACGAGCAGTACTTC. It is translated as CASSQGEIGAYEQYF. V is TRBV5-1 and J is TRBJ2-7; D is tentatively TRBD1 or TRBD2 (5 bases each). V lost 4 bases and J 2 bases, leaving 16 bases between the germline ends. Germline V gene data show CDR1 as SGHRS and CDR2 as YFSETQ. The CDR3 loop spans 15 amino acids.

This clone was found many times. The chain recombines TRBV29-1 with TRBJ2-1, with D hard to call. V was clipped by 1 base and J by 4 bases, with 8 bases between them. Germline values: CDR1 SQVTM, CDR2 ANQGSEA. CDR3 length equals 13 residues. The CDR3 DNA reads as TGCAGCGTTGAAGGACTGGGGTACAATGAGCAGTTCTTC. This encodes CSVEGLGYNEQFF.

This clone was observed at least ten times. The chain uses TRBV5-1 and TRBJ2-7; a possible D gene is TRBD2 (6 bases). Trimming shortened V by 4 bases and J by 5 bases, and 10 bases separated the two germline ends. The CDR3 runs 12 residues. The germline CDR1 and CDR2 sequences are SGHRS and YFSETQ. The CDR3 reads CASSTGLDEQYF. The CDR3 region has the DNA TGCGCCAGCAGCACGGGACTGGACGAGCAGTACTTC.

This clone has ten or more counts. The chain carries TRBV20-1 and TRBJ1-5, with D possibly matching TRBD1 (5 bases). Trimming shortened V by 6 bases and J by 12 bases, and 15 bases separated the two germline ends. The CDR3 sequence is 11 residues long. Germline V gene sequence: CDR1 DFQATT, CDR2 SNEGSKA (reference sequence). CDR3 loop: CSALRDPFQHF. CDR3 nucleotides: TGCAGTGCACTCCGGGACCCCTTCCAGCATTTT.

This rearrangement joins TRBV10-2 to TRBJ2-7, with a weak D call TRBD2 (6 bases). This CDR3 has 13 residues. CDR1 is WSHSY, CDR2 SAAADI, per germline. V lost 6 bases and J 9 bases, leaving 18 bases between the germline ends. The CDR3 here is CASRPGLQSGQYF. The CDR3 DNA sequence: TGCGCCAGCAGGCCGGGACTCCAGTCGGGGCAGTACTTC.

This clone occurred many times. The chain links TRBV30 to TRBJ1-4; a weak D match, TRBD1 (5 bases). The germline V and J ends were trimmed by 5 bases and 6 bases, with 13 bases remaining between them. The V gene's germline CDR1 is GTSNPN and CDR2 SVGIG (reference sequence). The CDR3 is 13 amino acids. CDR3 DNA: TGTGCCTGGGGGGGGGACCTAGATGAAAAACTGTTTTTT. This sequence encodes CAWGGDLDEKLFF.

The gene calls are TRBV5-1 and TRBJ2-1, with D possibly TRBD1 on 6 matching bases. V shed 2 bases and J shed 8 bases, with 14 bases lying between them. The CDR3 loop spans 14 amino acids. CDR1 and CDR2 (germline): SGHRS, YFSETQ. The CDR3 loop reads CASSFGTGFDEQFF. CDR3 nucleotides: TGCGCCAGCAGCTTTGGTACAGGGTTCGATGAGCAGTTCTTC.

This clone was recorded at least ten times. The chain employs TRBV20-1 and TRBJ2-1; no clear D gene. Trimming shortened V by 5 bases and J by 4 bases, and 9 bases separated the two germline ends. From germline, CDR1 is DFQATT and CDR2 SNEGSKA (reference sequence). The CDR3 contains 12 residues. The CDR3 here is CSAFSGYNEQFF. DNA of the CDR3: TGCAGTGCTTTTAGTGGGTACAATGAGCAGTTCTTC.

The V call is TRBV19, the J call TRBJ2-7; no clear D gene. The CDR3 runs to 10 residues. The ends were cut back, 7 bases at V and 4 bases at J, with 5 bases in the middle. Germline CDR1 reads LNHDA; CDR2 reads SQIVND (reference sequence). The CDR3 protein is CASKSYEQYF. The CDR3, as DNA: TGTGCCAGTAAATCGTACGAGCAGTACTTC.

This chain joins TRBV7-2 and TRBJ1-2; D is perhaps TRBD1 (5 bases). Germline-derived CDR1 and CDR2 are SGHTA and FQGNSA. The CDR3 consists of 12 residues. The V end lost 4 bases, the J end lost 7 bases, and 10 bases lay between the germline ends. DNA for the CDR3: TGTGCCAGCAGCTCGATAGGGGCTGGCTACACCTTC. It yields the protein CASSSIGAGYTF.

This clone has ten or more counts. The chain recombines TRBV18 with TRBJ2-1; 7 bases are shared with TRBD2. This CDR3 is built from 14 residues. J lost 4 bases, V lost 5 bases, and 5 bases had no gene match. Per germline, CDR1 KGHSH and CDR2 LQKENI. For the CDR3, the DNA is TGTGCCAGCTCAGGAACTAGCGAATACAATGAGCAGTTCTTC. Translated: CASSGTSEYNEQFF.

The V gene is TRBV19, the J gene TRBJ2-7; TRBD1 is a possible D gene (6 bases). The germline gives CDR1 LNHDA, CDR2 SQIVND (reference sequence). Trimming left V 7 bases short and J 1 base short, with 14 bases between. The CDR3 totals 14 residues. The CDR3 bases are TGTGCCAGTACCTTAACAGGGTGTTCCTACGAGCAGTACTTC. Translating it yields CASTLTGCSYEQYF.

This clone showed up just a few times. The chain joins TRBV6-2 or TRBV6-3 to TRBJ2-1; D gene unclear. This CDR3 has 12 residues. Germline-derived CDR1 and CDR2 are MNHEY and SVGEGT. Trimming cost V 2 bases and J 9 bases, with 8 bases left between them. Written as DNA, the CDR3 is TGTGCCAGCAGTTACCCACGTCCTGAGCAGTTCTTC. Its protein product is CASSYPRPEQFF.